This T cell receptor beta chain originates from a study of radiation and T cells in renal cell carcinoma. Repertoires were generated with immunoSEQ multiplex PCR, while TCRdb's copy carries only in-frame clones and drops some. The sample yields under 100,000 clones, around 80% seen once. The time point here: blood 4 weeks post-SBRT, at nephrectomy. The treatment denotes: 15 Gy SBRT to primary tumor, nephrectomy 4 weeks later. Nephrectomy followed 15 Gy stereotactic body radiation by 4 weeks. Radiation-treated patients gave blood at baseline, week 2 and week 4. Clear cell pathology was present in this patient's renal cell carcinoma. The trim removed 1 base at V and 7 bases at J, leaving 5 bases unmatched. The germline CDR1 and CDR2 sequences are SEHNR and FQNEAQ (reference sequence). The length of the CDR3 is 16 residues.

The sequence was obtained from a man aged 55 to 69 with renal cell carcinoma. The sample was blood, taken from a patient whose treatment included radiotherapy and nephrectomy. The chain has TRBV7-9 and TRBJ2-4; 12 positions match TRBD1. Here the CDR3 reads CASSLGGQGAGNIQYF. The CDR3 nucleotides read TGTGCCAGCAGCTTAGGGGGACAGGGGGCTGGGAACATTCAGTACTTC.